Listed here are 9 T cell receptor beta chains from one sample, sequenced in a study of control samples from healthy donors and cancer patients. The protocol was immunoSEQ multiplex PCR, while the TCRdb copy is restricted to in-frame clones and leaves out a portion. The data hold 250,000 to 300,000 clones, with roughly 87% observed a single time. Sequenced input: PBMCs. Receptors were obtained from a woman in her sixties or seventies with lung cancer.

The chain carries TRBV28 and TRBJ1-4; maybe TRBD1 (5 bases). The germline V gene encodes CDR1 MDHEN and CDR2 SYDVKM. This CDR3 has 16 residues. V dropped 6 bases and J dropped 6 bases, with 20 bases sitting between them. The CDR3 spells CASRTWDSREYEKLFF. CDR3 DNA sequence: TGTGCCAGCAGGACCTGGGACTCCCGCGAGTATGAAAAACTGTTTTTT.

CDR3 DNA: TGTGCCAGCAGCTTAGCGCCTTCGCGGTCTGGAAACACCATATATTTT. Residues: CASSLAPSRSGNTIYF. The J gene is TRBJ1-3, the V gene TRBV7-6; D unclear. From germline, CDR1 is SGHVS and CDR2 FNYEAQ. The V gene lost 0 bases and the J gene lost 1 base, with 10 bases spanning the gap. The CDR3 length is 16 residues.

In nucleotides, the CDR3 is TGTGCCAGCAGCTTCGGGACAGGAGCAAACACTGAAGCTTTCTTT. This translates into CASSFGTGANTEAFF. The V call is TRBV5-4, the J call TRBJ1-1; the match to TRBD1 covers 8 bases. The CDR3 contains 15 residues. The germline CDR1 and CDR2 sequences are SGHNT and YYREEE (reference sequence). The junction had 5 bases not matched to a gene; V was cut back by 2 bases and J by 2 bases.

This clone showed up just once. The chain carries TRBV7-3 and TRBJ2-3; weak D call: TRBD1 (6 bases). The germline gives CDR1 SGHTA, CDR2 FQGTGA. CDR3 length equals 14 residues. V shed 3 bases and J shed 2 bases, with 9 bases lying between them. CDR3 DNA sequence: TGTGCCAGCAGCTTTGGACAGACCACAGATACGCAGTATTTT. Translated, it gives CASSFGQTTDTQYF.

The chain combines TRBV5-1 with TRBJ2-5; D unresolved. Germline-derived CDR1 and CDR2 are SGHRS and YFSETQ. The CDR3 is made up of 14 amino acids. V was pared by 0 bases and J by 2 bases, with 8 bases between. The DNA for the CDR3 is TGCGCCAGCAGCTTGGGACCGACGCAAGAGACCCAGTACTTC. It specifies CASSLGPTQETQYF.

The chain recombines TRBV11-3 with TRBJ1-6; TRBD1 matches at 7 bases. The ends lost 1 base at V and 7 bases at J; junction bases unmatched: 7. This CDR3 comprises 16 residues. Germline CDR1 reads SGHNT; CDR2 reads YENEEA. The CDR3 protein is CASSLGSAGGNSPLHF. The CDR3 nucleotides read TGTGCCAGCAGCTTAGGTTCTGCAGGGGGGAATTCACCCCTCCACTTT. The full variable domain, completed using reference TRBV11-3 and TRBJ1-6, is EAGVVQSPRYKIIEKKQPVAFWCNPISGHNTLYWYLQNLGQGPELLIRYENEEAVDDSQLPKDRFSAERLKGVDSTLKIQPAELGDSAVYLCASSLGSAGGNSPLHFGNGTRLTVT.

This clone appeared once. J is TRBJ1-2 and V is TRBV29-1, with D unclear. The V and J ends lost 4 bases and 8 bases respectively, with 11 bases between them. Germline CDR1 is SQVTM and CDR2 is ANQGSEA. The length of the CDR3 is 11 residues. The CDR3 nucleotides read TGCAGCGTTGTAGGGCCGAAGGGCTACACCTTC. This codes for CSVVGPKGYTF.

This clone has only one observation. The chain joins TRBV6-5 to TRBJ2-7; TRBD1 might be the D (5 bases). The CDR3 has 13 amino acids. Trimming stripped 10 bases from V and 5 bases from J, with 18 bases between. CDR1 is MNHEY and CDR2 is SVGAGI in the germline V gene. The DNA of the CDR3 is TGTGCCACCTACCCCACAGGAGTCGACGAGCAGTACTTC. Amino acid sequence: CATYPTGVDEQYF.

This clone was counted a few times. The chain employs TRBV5-6 and TRBJ1-1; unclear D gene. CDR3 length: 11 residues. Trimming removed 1 base from V and 2 bases from J, with 0 bases in between. CDR1 is SGHDT, CDR2 YYEEEE, per germline. The CDR3 DNA reads TGTGCCAGCAGCTTGAACACTGAAGCTTTCTTT. Protein: CASSLNTEAFF.